This TCR beta chain was recorded in a study of cytomegalovirus exposure and HLA in healthy donors (dated by TCRdb to 2017 to 2019). Describing the broader study: An earlier analysis of roughly 630 of the donors reported about 250 Gb of sequence data and 117 million unique TCR beta sequences from about 180 million T cells. To study patterns of TCR occurrence, a later analysis re-analyzed previously published TCR beta repertoires from 550 to 800 donors and added high-resolution HLA genotyping. Typing coverage varied by locus: roughly 629-640 donors for A, B, C, DRB1 and DQB1; approximately 520 for DQA1; nearly 610 for DPA1; around 490 for DPB1. Rather than using new phenotypic data, the later analysis identified candidate immune exposures from TCR beta sequences and from how often those sequences occurred across donors. Among a few hundred genotyped donors of the cohort, an average of about 240,000 unique TCR beta nucleotide sequences were sequenced per donor, 15% to 20% of them non-productive. High-throughput TCR immunosequencing, statistical association of individual TCRs with disease status, and machine learning were combined to predict cytomegalovirus infection status. Donor age, sex, ethnicity and CMV serostatus were compiled alongside the repertoire data. Roughly 300 gigabases of sequencing data and approximately 92 million unique TCR sequences made up an early release that covered fewer than 650 HLA-typed donors. A later genetic analysis took genome-wide SNP genotypes for about three fifths of the 666 donors and used that subset as a discovery cohort. The aim of the study was to test whether cataloging public T cell receptors could identify signatures of past pathogen exposure. HLA typing included class I and class II loci at four-digit resolution. The study used immunosequencing to profile the T cell repertoires of approximately 650 subjects and linked those repertoires to cytomegalovirus serostatus. Of the roughly 400 genotyped donors, approximately 83% fell in the genetic ancestry cluster associated with self-reported Caucasian donors. About five DR-DQ haplotypes were treated as single units for association and clustering because of strong linkage in the cohort. Along with the approximately 670-subject first cohort, a separate validation cohort of roughly 110 different subjects was used. To decide whether each TCR beta V gene segment behaved as functional or pseudogenic, an earlier analysis of some 600 of the donors relied on high-throughput TCR beta sequencing. All discovery cohort repertoires had been generated using a single sequencing platform.

From the cysteine through the phenylalanine, the CDR3 covers 16 amino acids. The read is trimmed to its CDR3 DNA, 48 bases read in frame from base 1. The germline V gene (reference sequence) supplies CDR1 MNHNY and CDR2 SVGAGI. V ends up 6 bases short and J 2 bases short, with an unmatched junction base count of 7. To note about this clone: There is no known antigen for this receptor. Base qualities are not provided; no much larger clone lies one nucleotide away.

The cohort was made up of hundreds of healthy bone marrow donors. At the time of sampling, all cohort members were nominally healthy, though unrecorded immune exposures were likely present. The donor was CMV seropositive and belonged to the group of more than 250 seropositive cohort members. A peripheral blood sample was collected from each donor, and TCR beta sequencing was performed on peripheral blood mononuclear cells. Genomic DNA extraction from the blood cell samples was performed with the Qiagen DNeasy Blood Extraction Kit. The library was prepared using the immunoSEQ multiplex PCR assay. A mixture of 60 forward primers for TCR Vbeta segments and 13 reverse primers for TCR Jbeta segments was used in the multiplex PCR. A multiplex PCR assay on genomic DNA amplified the CDR3 region of rearranged TCR beta genes. Amplified TCR beta libraries were sequenced as 87-base-pair reads on the Illumina HiSeq System. In the original analysis: In a later analysis, around 80 million unique TCR beta chains were counted across the approximately 640 repertoires, and approximately 9.9 million of these chains were shared by at least two donors. Raw reads were error-corrected and collapsed into unique sequences by a nearest-neighbor algorithm in which closely related sequences were merged to remove PCR and sequencing errors. V, D and J gene segments were assigned by aligning CDR3 sequences to IMGT reference sequences. For a sequence to be retained, a match of at least six nucleotides to both a V gene segment and a J gene segment was required. A rearrangement was called productive if the CDR3 had no stop codons and remained in frame with V and J, and every other rearrangement was called non-productive. CDR3 was defined according to IMGT convention as the region running from the second conserved V-encoded cysteine to the conserved J-encoded phenylalanine. The earlier analysis of about 590 of the donors excluded sequences that lacked an unambiguous match to a single V gene segment. An earlier analysis of about 600 of the donors called V segments functional above 56.7% productive rearrangements and segregating when the between-donor standard deviation exceeded 5%. A statistical classification framework was developed to diagnose cytomegalovirus status using the catalog of TCR beta chain sequences. A later analysis assigned V and J genes by comparing TCR nucleotide sequences with IMGT/GENE-DB human TR gene sequences. A later analysis assigned CDR3 sequences and most-parsimonious VDJ recombination scenarios with the TCRdist pipeline. A later analysis defined each TCR beta chain by its CDR3 amino acid sequence plus V-gene family, and excluded reads lacking a unique V-gene family. To address suspected cross-contamination and a sequencing artifact, a later analysis removed 592 highly shared, low-generation-probability nucleotide sequences. In a later analysis, a clonal expansion index for each public chain was calculated from normalized within-repertoire ranks of inferred template counts. In a later analysis, generation probabilities were computed with a VDJ recombination model fitted to out-of-frame rearrangements, and the resulting probabilities were checked against IGoR. Hypergeometric tests were used in a later analysis to score TCR-TCR, TCR-HLA and TCR-CMV co-occurrence, with a repertoire-size bias correction applied to the TCR pairs. A later analysis estimated false discovery rates by permuting HLA or CMV assignments 20 times. In a later analysis, co-occurring TCRs were grouped using DBSCAN, with TCRdist sequence similarity added in when clustering inside HLA-allele-positive subsets. Co-occurrence clustering excluded repertoires with fewer than 30,000 or more than 120,000 public chains, plus five with anomalous nucleotide sharing. The table comes from immuneACCESS by way of TCRdb, which keeps in-frame sequences with V and J called. Part of the clones is missing from these tables; in studies checked, under half for an unresolved V gene and the rest for unknown reasons. The DNA was the basis for D and trimming; V, J and clone size are from that table. For this sample the table gives around 240,000 clones, of which about four fifths were detected only once. Together, the top ten hold 5% to 6% of the sample.

The paper's findings and limits, for the study overall: For the cohort, immune exposure information was limited to CMV serostatus. This cohort had only TCR beta chains sequenced, and the lack of alpha or paired-chain data limited which features could be detected. Sequencing depth was assumed to be roughly uniform across donors in the presence/absence analyses, though that assumption may not hold. The sequencing pipeline was judged likely to have produced a cluster of highly shared sequence variants as a technical artifact. According to a later analysis, most CMV-associated TCR beta chains appeared to be HLA-restricted, and the HLA associations seemed to be driven largely by CMV exposure. Specific HLA alleles were associated with 15,000 to 20,000 TCR beta sequences at a false discovery rate of 0.05 in a later analysis. A later analysis found that HLA-associated TCR beta chains were more clonally expanded and had lower generation probabilities than equally common non-associated chains. A further reported finding was that TCR beta sequences accurately predicted the HLA-A and HLA-B alleles for most subjects in the first cohort. In an earlier analysis of over 550 of the donors, most TCR beta V segments were observed in productive rearrangements about 87% or about 30% of the time, broadly matching IMGT annotations. Three of the identified cytomegalovirus-associated TCR beta chains were confirmed in vitro to be specific for cytomegalovirus antigens. Some IMGT-functional V segments, including TRBV6-2 and TRBV6-3, could not be told apart with the 87-base-pair reads, so those segments were excluded. In a later analysis, TCR association rates were found to vary across HLA loci, with the most associated TCRs seen for DRB1 alleles and the fewest for HLA-C alleles. When HLA alleles, especially DR and DQ, strongly co-occurred, attributing TCR associations to individual alleles was difficult. V-gene and J-gene trimming of TCR beta chains was associated with a missense DCLRE1C variant in a later genetic analysis, and the association was replicated in an independent cohort. In a later analysis, several top co-occurrence clusters were reported to appear linked to parvovirus B19, influenza, CMV and Epstein-Barr virus. Correlated functional status among segregating V segments might be attributable to linkage disequilibrium, but an unknown experimental factor could not be ruled out. In the study, approximately 160 TCR beta chains were listed as associated with cytomegalovirus. Because some donors lacked HLA typing at each locus, the association tests relied only on the typed subset. The authors suggested that the approach could potentially be extended to other disease states and immunological phenotypes. Because counts were too low, seventeen rarely observed V segments, including chromosome 9 orphons, were excluded from the earlier analysis of around 640 of the donors. Most TCR sequences were observed very rarely across donors, whereas some public TCRs were present in many individuals. The classifier was reported to diagnose cytomegalovirus status with high specificity and sensitivity in both the original cohort and the validation cohort. A later genetic analysis reported fewer N-insertions in productive TCRs among donors in an Asian-associated ancestry cluster than the roughly 700-donor mean.

The sequence came from a woman aged 40 to 50 in good health and CMV-seropositive. The sequenced material came from PBMCs. The rearranged segments are TRBV6-6 and TRBJ1-4; TRBD1 agrees with 9 junctional bases. The nucleotide sequence reads TGTGCCAGCAGCCGACAGGGGGGTAGGACTAATGAAAAACTGTTTTTT. This sequence encodes CASSRQGGRTNEKLFF.